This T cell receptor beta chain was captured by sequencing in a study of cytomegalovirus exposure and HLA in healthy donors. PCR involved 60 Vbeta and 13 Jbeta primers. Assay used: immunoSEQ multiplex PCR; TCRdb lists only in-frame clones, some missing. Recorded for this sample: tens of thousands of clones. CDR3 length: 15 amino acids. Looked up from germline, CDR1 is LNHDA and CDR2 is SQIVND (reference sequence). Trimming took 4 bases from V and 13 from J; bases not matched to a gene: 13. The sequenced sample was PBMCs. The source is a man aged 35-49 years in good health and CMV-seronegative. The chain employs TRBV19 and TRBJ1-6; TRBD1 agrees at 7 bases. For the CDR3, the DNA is TGTGCCAGTAGTACGTCCCCCGAGACAGGGAGGCCCCTCCACTTT. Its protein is CASSTSPETGRPLHF.